The sequence of this TCR beta chain was determined in a study of a mutant IDH1 vaccine in newly diagnosed glioma. Sequenced by immunoSEQ multiplex PCR; TCRdb stores in-frame clones only, minus some. Of around 52,000 clones listed, 70% to 80% were seen once; the top ten hold 9% to 15%. CDR1 and CDR2 (germline): LGHNT, FRNRAP. Trimming stripped 7 bases from V and 7 bases from J, with 32 bases between. The CDR3 length is 19 residues. Time point reported: week 35, safety follow-up. Every vaccination contained 300 ug of the mutant IDH1 20-mer peptide and was paired with topical imiquimod. Points on this clone: Its antigen remains unknown.

The input for sequencing was PBMCs, taken from a glioma patient whose treatment included an IDH1 peptide vaccine. The TCR sequence derives from a man in his forties with glioma. The chain uses TRBV12-5 and TRBJ2-1, with TRBD1 as a possible D gene (5 bases). CDR3 sequence reads: CASAARTMRTLRERNEQFF. Written as DNA, the CDR3 is TGTGCTAGTGCTGCCCGAACTATGAGGACATTAAGAGAGAGGAATGAGCAGTTCTTC.